The 30 T cell receptor beta chains listed next were all sequenced from one sample in a study of Ad26.COV2.S vaccination and SARS-CoV-2 variants. Method: immunoSEQ multiplex PCR; TCRdb's copy keeps in-frame clones and lacks some. The data contain some 520,000 clones, around 85% of them seen just once; the ten biggest clones take up over 10%. The treatment denotes: roughly 20 received Ad26.COV2.S at low or high dose, single or two shots; 5 received placebo; per-sample allocation not given. Collection of the samples took place on day 63 after the first injection of vaccine or placebo. Sequenced here: peripheral blood, sampled in a trial of Ad26.COV2.S vaccine versus placebo. Receptors originate from a person between 18 and 65 years old who received the Ad26.COV2.S COVID-19 vaccine or a placebo.

This clone was seen a few times. The rearrangement joins TRBV6-2 or TRBV6-3 to TRBJ2-7; 10 positions agree with TRBD2. Looked up from germline, CDR1 is MNHEY and CDR2 is SVGEGT. CDR3 length: 17 amino acids. Trimming removed 6 bases from V and 4 bases from J; junction bases left unmatched: 15. CDR3 in DNA: TGTGCCAGCAGCCCCCACCCTAGCGGGAGACCTTCGTACGAGCAGTACTTC. Amino acids: CASSPHPSGRPSYEQYF.

Only one count was recorded for this clone. V gene TRBV7-2 combines with J gene TRBJ2-5; possible D gene TRBD2, 6 bases. The CDR3 totals 15 residues. Germline V CDR1 and CDR2: SGHTA, FQGNSA. V lost 1 base and J lost 3, with 12 bases in between. The DNA of the CDR3 is TGTGCCAGCAGCTTAGACGGTGGGAGGAAAGAGACCCAGTACTTC. Protein sequence: CASSLDGGRKETQYF.

The genes are TRBV9 and TRBJ2-1; TRBD2 might be the D (6 bases). V dropped 4 bases and J dropped 0 bases, with 23 bases sitting between them. This CDR3 spans 19 amino acids. Germline V gene sequence: CDR1 SGDLS, CDR2 YYNGEE. CDR3 amino acids: CASSPFGAGNDRSYNEQFF. The CDR3 DNA sequence: TGTGCCAGCAGCCCTTTCGGGGCGGGAAACGACCGCTCCTACAATGAGCAGTTCTTC.

V is TRBV5-1 and J is TRBJ1-1; tentatively, D is TRBD1 (5 bases). CDR1 SGHRS and CDR2 YFSETQ come from the germline V gene. CDR3 length: 14 amino acids. V was shortened by 2 bases and J by 4 bases, with 12 bases between the two germline ends. DNA for the CDR3: TGCGCCAGCAGCTTAGGAGGGGTTGGCACTGAAGCTTTCTTT. Protein: CASSLGGVGTEAFF.

The rearrangement links TRBV5-1 to TRBJ2-2; D gene ambiguous. This CDR3 is built from 14 residues. Germline V gene lookup returns CDR1 SGHRS and CDR2 YFSETQ. V gave up 2 bases and J gave up 1 base, with 6 bases separating them. CDR3 bases: TGCGCCAGCAGCTTCGTTCAGAACACCGGGGAGCTGTTTTTT. Encoded protein: CASSFVQNTGELFF. Filled out from reference TRBV5-1 and TRBJ2-2, the complete variable domain reads KAGVTQTPRYLIKTRGQQVTLSCSPISGHRSVSWYQQTPGQGLQFLFEYFSETQRNKGNFPGRFSGRQFSNSRSEMNVSTLELGDSALYLCASSFVQNTGELFFGEGSRLTVL.

This chain links TRBV9 with TRBJ2-5; 10 positions match TRBD2. Germline V gene lookup returns CDR1 SGDLS and CDR2 YYNGEE. CDR3 size: 14 residues. V gave up 4 bases and J gave up 5 bases; unmatched junction bases: 5. In DNA form, the CDR3 reads TGTGCCAGCAGCTTAGCGGGAGGTCGGGAGACCCAGTACTTC. Protein product: CASSLAGGRETQYF.

V is TRBV18 and J is TRBJ2-3, with D perhaps matching TRBD2 (5 bases). This CDR3 has 19 amino acids. Germline CDR1 KGHSH, CDR2 LQKENI. V lost 3 bases and J lost 2, with 24 bases in between. The CDR3 here is CASSPLEALLFQNTDTQYF. CDR3 DNA sequence: TGTGCCAGCTCACCTCTGGAGGCCCTACTATTCCAAAACACAGATACGCAGTATTTT. Variable domain in full (rest from reference TRBV18 and TRBJ2-3): NAGVMQNPRHLVRRRGQEARLRCSPMKGHSHVYWYRQLPEEGLKFMVYLQKENIIDESGMPKERFSAEFPKEGPSILRIQQVVRGDSAAYFCASSPLEALLFQNTDTQYFGPGTRLTVL.

This chain joins TRBV5-4 and TRBJ2-3; perhaps TRBD1 as D (6 bases). V dropped 4 bases and J dropped 6 bases, with 15 bases sitting between them. The CDR3 runs 14 residues. Germline V gives CDR1 SGHNT, CDR2 YYREEE (reference sequence). Here the CDR3 reads CASSPETGTDTQYF. Here the CDR3 DNA reads TGTGCCAGCAGCCCGGAAACAGGGACCGATACGCAGTATTTT.

In this sample, this clone turned up once. V usage is TRBV27 and J usage is TRBJ1-1; 9 positions match TRBD1. The germline V gene has CDR1 MNHEY and CDR2 SMNVEV (reference sequence). V shed 7 bases and J 4 bases; nucleotides not matched to a gene: 13. The CDR3 covers 16 residues. The DNA for the CDR3 is TGTGCCAGCACCCGAACAGGGGGCCAAGGGTCCACTGAAGCTTTCTTT. This codes for CASTRTGGQGSTEAFF.

The chain links TRBV2 to TRBJ1-2; no reliable D call. This CDR3 comprises 11 residues. CDR1 is SNHLY and CDR2 is FYNNEI in the germline V gene. V lost 7 bases and J lost 4, with 7 bases in between. The CDR3 spells CASTSGYGYTF. In nucleotides, the CDR3 is TGTGCCAGCACTTCAGGCTATGGCTACACCTTC.

The V call is TRBV7-2, the J call TRBJ2-4; a possible D gene is TRBD1 (6 bases). The germline CDR1 and CDR2 sequences are SGHTA and FQGNSA. This CDR3 comprises 16 residues. With 0 bases removed from V and 6 bases from J, the gap between germline ends came to 15 bases. The CDR3 DNA sequence: TGTGCCAGCAGCTTAGCGAGGGGGTTAGGGGCAAACATTCAGTACTTC. This encodes CASSLARGLGANIQYF.

About this clone: Other DNA sequences in this sample translate to the same CDR3. The J gene is TRBJ1-3, the V gene TRBV28; D may be TRBD1 (5 bases). The CDR3 runs to 14 residues. Germline lookup yields CDR1 MDHEN and CDR2 SYDVKM. V dropped 3 bases and J dropped 0 bases, with 6 bases sitting between them. For the CDR3, the DNA is TGTGCCAGCAGTTTGGGGCACTCTGGAAACACCATATATTTT. This sequence encodes CASSLGHSGNTIYF.

This chain connects TRBV3-1 (or the pseudogene TRBV3-2) to TRBJ1-2, with 7 nucleotides matching TRBD1. Trimming cost V 4 bases and J 8 bases; bases outside gene matches: 7. Germline V lookup: CDR1 LGHDT, CDR2 YNNKEL (reference sequence). This CDR3 is built from 13 residues. CDR3 region: CASSPQTGDGYTF. CDR3 bases: TGTGCCAGCAGCCCCCAAACAGGGGACGGCTACACCTTC.

The chain employs TRBV10-3 and TRBJ2-1, with 13 bases aligning to TRBD2. Trimming took 5 bases from V and 7 from J; bases not matched to a gene: 11. This CDR3 comprises 17 residues. Germline CDR1 ENHRY, CDR2 SYGVKD. CDR3: CAISQRLAGGQRNEQFF. In DNA, the CDR3 is TGTGCCATCAGTCAGAGACTAGCGGGAGGCCAAAGGAATGAGCAGTTCTTC.

J is TRBJ2-1 and V is TRBV6-5; TRBD2 matches 13 bases. With 10 bases clipped from V and 4 bases from J, the junction kept 7 bases outside the gene matches. Germline V lookup: CDR1 MNHEY, CDR2 SVGAGI. The CDR3 runs to 15 residues. CDR3 amino acids: CATRTSGSSYNEQFF. CDR3 coding DNA: TGTGCCACCCGGACTAGCGGGAGCTCTTACAATGAGCAGTTCTTC.

The V gene is TRBV7-2, the J gene TRBJ2-7, with 10 positions matching TRBD1. CDR3 size: 15 residues. CDR1 is SGHTA, CDR2 FQGNSA, per germline. V shed 4 bases, J shed 6 bases, and the junction held 9 bases outside the gene matches. This chain's CDR3 is CASSSQMTGGSEQYF. CDR3 nucleotides: TGTGCCAGCAGCTCCCAGATGACAGGGGGCTCCGAGCAGTACTTC. The complete variable domain, with remaining parts taken from reference TRBV7-2 and TRBJ2-7, reads GAGVSQSPSNKVTEKGKDVELRCDPISGHTALYWYRQSLGQGLEFLIYFQGNSAPDKSGLPSDRFSAERTGGSVSTLTIQRTQQEDSAVYLCASSSQMTGGSEQYFGPGTRLTVT.

The chain links TRBV7-2 to TRBJ1-2, with TRBD1 matching over 7 bases. There are 14 residues in the CDR3. Germline trimming cut 5 bases from V and 2 bases from J; bases unmatched to any gene: 5. Germline assignment: CDR1 SGHTA and CDR2 FQGNSA. In DNA form, the CDR3 reads TGTGCCAGCAGCGCTTTGACAGGGAACTATGGCTACACCTTC. Translation gives CASSALTGNYGYTF.

The CDR3 coding sequence is TGTGCCAGTAGTATAGGGACTAACTATGGCTACACCTTC. Translating it yields CASSIGTNYGYTF. V gene TRBV19 combines with J gene TRBJ1-2; no clear D gene. The germline V gene encodes CDR1 LNHDA and CDR2 SQIVND (reference sequence). The CDR3 extends over 13 amino acids. V was cut by 1 base and J by 0 bases, with 3 bases left in between.

The chain uses TRBV12-3 or TRBV12-4 and TRBJ2-1; D uncertain. V was pared by 5 bases and J by 10 bases, with 12 bases between. CDR3 length: 12 residues. Here the CDR3 DNA reads TGTGCCAGCAGTCCTCTCCGAACGGAGCAGTTCTTC. Its translation is CASSPLRTEQFF.

The chain recombines TRBV5-1 with TRBJ1-1, with 7 bases fitting TRBD1. CDR1 is SGHRS and CDR2 is YFSETQ in the germline V gene. The J segment lost 0 bases and the V segment lost 3 bases, leaving 5 bases of the junction unmatched. The CDR3 extends over 15 amino acids. The CDR3 coding sequence is TGCGCCAGCAGCTCCACGACAGGGTTGAACACTGAAGCTTTCTTT. Amino acids: CASSSTTGLNTEAFF.

The chain combines TRBV19 with TRBJ1-5; D unclear. The CDR3 contains 15 residues. The germline V gene has CDR1 LNHDA and CDR2 SQIVND (reference sequence). The V end lost 3 bases, the J end lost 0 bases, and 9 bases lay between the germline ends. The CDR3 DNA reads TGTGCCAGTAGTATTGAGTGGGATAGCAATCAGCCCCAGCATTTT. Protein: CASSIEWDSNQPQHF.

This chain connects TRBV20-1 to TRBJ2-3; 8 nucleotides line up with TRBD1. Trimming removed 3 bases from V and 5 bases from J; junction bases left unmatched: 1. This CDR3 contains 12 residues. Per germline, CDR1 DFQATT and CDR2 SNEGSKA (reference sequence). CDR3 nucleotides: TGCAGTGCTAGTGGACAGGGAGATACGCAGTATTTT. Residues: CSASGQGDTQYF.

The chain has TRBV13 and TRBJ1-2; 9 bases are a match to TRBD1. This CDR3 comprises 19 residues. V trimming: 2 bases; J trimming: 1 base; junction bases outside the gene matches: 14. The germline CDR1 and CDR2 sequences are PRHDT and FYEKMQ (reference sequence). CDR3: CASSLTGRDRVVFNYGYTF. The CDR3 DNA reads as TGTGCCAGCAGCTTAACGGGCCGGGACAGGGTAGTCTTTAACTATGGCTACACCTTC.

The J gene is TRBJ2-1, the V gene TRBV12-3 or TRBV12-4; D is perhaps TRBD1 (5 bases). V lost 5 bases and J lost 15, with 14 bases in between. The CDR3 covers 11 residues. The CDR3: CASSALGASFF. Written as DNA, the CDR3 is TGTGCCAGCAGTGCGCTTGGGGCGTCGTTCTTC.

The chain has TRBV27 and TRBJ1-1; tentative D call: TRBD1 (5 bases). V lost 2 bases, J lost 1 base, and 8 bases lay in between. Germline CDR1 reads MNHEY; CDR2 reads SMNVEV (reference sequence). This CDR3 is built from 14 residues. DNA for the CDR3: TGTGCCAGCAGTTTACGGGGGGAGAACACTGAAGCTTTCTTT. The encoded protein is CASSLRGENTEAFF.

This chain links TRBV5-4 with TRBJ1-3, with D tentatively TRBD1 (6 bases). The CDR3 has 15 amino acids. Trimming stripped 2 bases from V and 2 bases from J, with 11 bases between. Germline V gene lookup returns CDR1 SGHNT and CDR2 YYREEE (reference sequence). The CDR3 coding sequence is TGTGCCAGCAGCTTACAGGGAGGAGCTGGAAACACCATATATTTT. This encodes CASSLQGGAGNTIYF.

The chain has TRBV2 and TRBJ1-5; TRBD1 might be the D (5 bases). The length of the CDR3 is 12 residues. Deletions cut 2 bases from V and 13 bases from J, with 12 bases between. Germline V CDR1 and CDR2: SNHLY, FYNNEI. The chain's CDR3 is CASSELQGPQHF. The CDR3, as DNA: TGTGCCAGCAGTGAACTCCAGGGCCCTCAGCATTTT. The complete variable domain, with remaining parts taken from reference TRBV2 and TRBJ1-5, reads EPEVTQTPSHQVTQMGQEVILRCVPISNHLYFYWYRQILGQKVEFLVSFYNNEISEKSEIFDDQFSVERPDGSNFTLKIRSTKLEDSAMYFCASSELQGPQHFGDGTRLSIL.

The DNA for the CDR3 is TGTGCCAGCAGTTATACGGGGGCGTATAATTCACCCCTCCACTTT. Translation: CASSYTGAYNSPLHF. The chain is built from TRBV6-6 and TRBJ1-6; a weak D match, TRBD1 (6 bases). This CDR3 region has 15 residues. Germline V gives CDR1 MNHNY, CDR2 SVGAGI (reference sequence). V was pared by 3 bases and J by 4 bases, with 10 bases between.

The chain is built from TRBV6-2 or TRBV6-3 and TRBJ1-1; D not resolved. Trimming cost V 0 bases and J 6 bases, with 11 bases left between them. There are 14 residues in the CDR3. CDR1 MNHEY and CDR2 SVGEGT come from the germline V gene. Written as DNA, the CDR3 is TGTGCCAGCAGTTACTCGACTATCCAGGCTGAAGCTTTCTTT. This translates into CASSYSTIQAEAFF.

V and J are TRBV28 and TRBJ2-7; no clear D gene. Germline CDR1 reads MDHEN; CDR2 reads SYDVKM. The ends were cut back, 7 bases at V and 2 bases at J, with 12 bases in the middle. This CDR3 is built from 13 residues. CDR3 sequence: CASKSSATYEQYF. The CDR3 nucleotides are TGTGCCAGCAAATCCAGCGCCACCTACGAGCAGTACTTC.